These T cell receptor beta chains were read from a single sample in a study of T cell responses to AZD1222 COVID-19 vaccine. The method was immunoSEQ multiplex PCR; TCRdb's version includes in-frame clones alone and lacks a portion of them. The sample includes some 150,000 clones, roughly 92% of them seen just once. This material consisted of peripheral blood, taken on day 0 of AZD1222 vaccination. These receptors were taken from an adult in good health. CDR3s include the opening cysteine and the closing phenylalanine or tryptophan. Fields, in order: V gene, CDR3 length, clone size, D gene, J gene, CDR3 DNA, CDR3 protein. The D gene is left open where the match is weak. The size field is filled for only some rows; it gives once, few, many or a size class.

>TRBV7-2|13|NA|NA|TRBJ2-5
TGTGCCAGCGCCAGAGGTTTCCAAGAGACCCAGTACTTC
CASARGFQETQYF
>TRBV27|15|NA|TRBD1|TRBJ1-6
TGTGCCAGCAAGGACAGGAGCTCCTATAATTCACCCCTCCACTTT
CASKDRSSYNSPLHF
>TRBV7-9|15|NA|NA|TRBJ1-1
TGTGCCAGCAGCCCCCCCGGGGGAGAGAACACTGAAGCTTTCTTT
CASSPPGGENTEAFF
>TRBV5-4|14|once|NA|TRBJ1-3
TGTGCCAGCAGCTTGGCGGGATCTGGAAACACCATATATTTT
CASSLAGSGNTIYF
>TRBV7-2|13|NA|TRBD1|TRBJ1-2
TGTGCCAGCAGCCCGGACAGGGGTGGGGGCTACACCTTC
CASSPDRGGGYTF
>TRBV2|16|NA|TRBD2|TRBJ2-5
TGTGCCAGCAGGCCAATTAGCGGGGGAGAGCAAGAGACCCAGTACTTC
CASRPISGGEQETQYF
>TRBV7-2|14|few|NA|TRBJ1-5
TGTGCCAGCAGCCGGGCCGGTAGCAATCAGCCCCAGCATTTT
CASSRAGSNQPQHF
>TRBV6-5|13|NA|NA|TRBJ1-1
TGTGCCAGCAGTTTGGACCGGAACACTGAAGCTTTCTTT
CASSLDRNTEAFF
>TRBV2|11|NA|NA|TRBJ2-3
TGTGCCAAGCAGAGAACAGATACGCAGTATTTT
CAKQRTDTQYF
>TRBV28|13|NA|NA|TRBJ1-1
TGTGCCAGCGGAACTCCCATGAACACTGAAGCTTTCTTT
CASGTPMNTEAFF
>TRBV27|16|few|NA|TRBJ2-7
TGTGCCAGCAGTTTAACTCGGGACACTAGCTCCTACGAGCAGTACTTC
CASSLTRDTSSYEQYF
>TRBV5-1|14|NA|NA|TRBJ1-2
TGCGCCAGCAGTCAGCTGACGGGTTCTTATGGCTACACCTTC
CASSQLTGSYGYTF
>TRBV7-2|16|NA|NA|TRBJ2-7
TGTGCCAGCAGCCCCCAACCTGAAAGCCCAAGCTACGAGCAGTACTTC
CASSPQPESPSYEQYF
>TRBV5-1|12|NA|NA|TRBJ2-7
TGCGCCAGCAGCAAGGACGGCTACGAGCAGTACTTC
CASSKDGYEQYF
>TRBV4-1|16|NA|NA|TRBJ1-2
TGCGCCAGCAGCCAAGATCGGGGGGCTAGGGGGTATGGCTACACCTTC
CASSQDRGARGYGYTF
>TRBV5-1|15|NA|TRBD2|TRBJ2-7
TGCGCCAGCACCCCGGGGGGGGCGGCGAACTACGAGCAGTACTTC
CASTPGGAANYEQYF
>TRBV4-1|15|NA|NA|TRBJ1-2
TGCGCCAGCAGCCAAGGGGGGGTCTCGCACTATGGCTACACCTTC
CASSQGGVSHYGYTF
>TRBV7-9|14|NA|TRBD1|TRBJ1-1
TGTGCCATCTCTTACAGGGGGCGAGGCACTGAAGCTTTCTTT
CAISYRGRGTEAFF
>TRBV5-1|14|NA|NA|TRBJ2-7
TGCGCCAGCAGCTTGGAAGGGTTCTCCTACGAGCAGTACTTC
CASSLEGFSYEQYF
>TRBV7-9|15|once|NA|TRBJ1-5
TGTGCCAGATGGAGACACAGCCTTAGCAATCAGCCCCAGCATTTT
CARWRHSLSNQPQHF
>TRBV5-1|15|NA|NA|TRBJ1-1
TGCGCCAGCAGCTTTGGGGGGGCGTCATACACTGAAGCTTTCTTT
CASSFGGASYTEAFF
>TRBV7-8|13|NA|NA|TRBJ1-4
TGTGCCACCTCTTGGACAACTAATGAAAAACTGTTTTTT
CATSWTTNEKLFF
>TRBV28|16|once|TRBD1|TRBJ1-2
TGTGCCAGCAGTTTCTTCACGGACAGGGGGTTACGTGGCTACACCTTC
CASSFFTDRGLRGYTF
>TRBV19|18|NA|TRBD2|TRBJ2-7
TGTGCCAGTAGTATCGGGCTGACTAGCGGGAGTATGGTCAACGAGCAGTACTTC
CASSIGLTSGSMVNEQYF
>TRBV2|15|NA|NA|TRBJ1-4
TGTGCCAGCAGTCCCCGGTACGCCCCCGATGAAAAACTGTTTTTT
CASSPRYAPDEKLFF
>TRBV6-1|11|NA|NA|TRBJ2-2
TGTGCCAGCAGTGAAGCCGGGGAGCTGTTTTTT
CASSEAGELFF
>TRBV4-2|13|NA|TRBD1|TRBJ1-2
TGTGCCAGCAGCCAAGGAGGGGGCGTTGGCTACACCTTC
CASSQGGGVGYTF
>TRBV24-1|12|NA|TRBD2|TRBJ2-3
TGTGCCACCTCGGGGGGAGAAGATACGCAGTATTTT
CATSGGEDTQYF
>TRBV6-5|15|NA|NA|TRBJ2-7
TGTGCCAGCAGAATCAGGGGCTCAAGCTCCTACGAGCAGTACTTC
CASRIRGSSSYEQYF
>TRBV3-1/TRBV3-2|13|NA|NA|TRBJ2-1
TGTGCCAGCAGCCAAGATATTTTGGGGATTCAGTTCTTC
CASSQDILGIQFF
>TRBV19|16|NA|TRBD1|TRBJ1-1
TGTGCCAGTAGTCCAAAGGACAGGGGGTGGTATACTGAAGCTTTCTTT
CASSPKDRGWYTEAFF
>TRBV11-2|14|NA|NA|TRBJ1-1
TGTGCCAGCAGCTTAGGGACGGGGAACACTGAAGCTTTCTTT
CASSLGTGNTEAFF
>TRBV6-1|15|NA|TRBD2|TRBJ2-7
TGTGCCAGCAGTGAACTAGCGGCCCCGTCCTACGAGCAGTACTTC
CASSELAAPSYEQYF
>TRBV19|16|NA|NA|TRBJ2-5
TGTGCCAGTAGTAGCACCGGGACAAAGAGCCAAGAGACCCAGTACTTC
CASSSTGTKSQETQYF
>TRBV4-2|13|NA|NA|TRBJ2-7
TGTGCCAGCAGCCAAAGGACACTCTACGAGCAGTACTTC
CASSQRTLYEQYF
>TRBV6-5|13|NA|NA|TRBJ1-2
TGTGCCAGCAGTTACTCGCGCATCTCTGGCTACACCTTC
CASSYSRISGYTF